This section outlines one TCR beta chain sequence together with its context. Its antigen is as yet unknown. This entry comes from a study of cytomegalovirus exposure and HLA in healthy donors. Overall study results and limits: TCR beta sequences reportedly predicted most subjects' HLA-A and HLA-B alleles accurately. Rarity held for most TCR sequences, but there were some public TCRs that occurred in many donors.

The V end lost 3 bases, the J end lost 5 bases, and 17 bases lay between the germline ends. The CDR3 is 16 residues long. Germline-derived CDR1 and CDR2 are KGHSH and LQKENI. Primers included in the PCR were 60 Vbeta and 13 Jbeta primers. Some clones are missing from TCRdb's copy, which holds only in-frame ones; the method was immunoSEQ multiplex PCR. The sample carries 200,000 or so clones, approximately 80% recorded once. The sequence came from a woman aged 30 to 39 in good health and CMV-seropositive. Sequencing was performed on PBMCs. The rearrangement links TRBV18 to TRBJ2-1; TRBD1 might be the D (6 bases). The CDR3 protein is CASSPGGRTANNEQFF. The CDR3 DNA sequence: TGTGCCAGCTCACCTGGGGGCCGAACCGCCAACAATGAGCAGTTCTTC.